This record looks at one T cell receptor (beta chain) sequence and its context. Its antigen is unknown. V was shortened by 3 bases and J by 4 bases, with 9 bases between the two germline ends. The CDR3 spans 14 residues. Germline lookup yields CDR1 MDHEN and CDR2 SYDVKM. Primers for the PCR totalled 60 Vbeta and 13 Jbeta. Per the original data handling: Among the unique TCR beta chains that a later analysis counted, about 81 million in all, about 12 million were shared. Clones were sequenced by immunoSEQ multiplex PCR, and TCRdb holds only the in-frame ones, with some missing. That table is the source of V, J and clone size, and D and trimming were worked out from the DNA. The data contain approximately 190,000 clones, approximately 90% of them singletons. The record originates from a study of cytomegalovirus exposure and HLA in healthy donors. For the study at large: Of the donors genotyped, some 400 in all, 65% to 90% fell in the Caucasian-associated ancestry cluster.

Study results and limitations: Overall, under 200 TCR beta chains were annotated as cytomegalovirus-associated. Data from an earlier analysis indicated that most TCR beta V segments were productive either about 87% or about 30% of the time.

This chain connects TRBV28 to TRBJ2-2; D is possibly TRBD1 (5 bases). This TCR derives from a boy between 2 and 10 years old in good health and CMV-seronegative. The sequenced sample consisted of PBMCs. The CDR3 reads CASSFTGITGELFF. The DNA for the CDR3 is TGTGCCAGCAGTTTCACAGGAATCACCGGGGAGCTGTTTTTT.